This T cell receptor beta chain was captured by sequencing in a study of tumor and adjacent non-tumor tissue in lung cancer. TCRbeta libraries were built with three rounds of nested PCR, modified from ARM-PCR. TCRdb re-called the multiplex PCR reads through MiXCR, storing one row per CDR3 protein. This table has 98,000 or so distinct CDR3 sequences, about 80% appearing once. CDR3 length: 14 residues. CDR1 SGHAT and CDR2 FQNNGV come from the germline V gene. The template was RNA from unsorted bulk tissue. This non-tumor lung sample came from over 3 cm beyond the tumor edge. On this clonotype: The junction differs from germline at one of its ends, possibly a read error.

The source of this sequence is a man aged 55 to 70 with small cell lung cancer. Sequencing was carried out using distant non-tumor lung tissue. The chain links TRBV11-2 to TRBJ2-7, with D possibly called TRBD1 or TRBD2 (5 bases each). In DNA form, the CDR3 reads TGTGCCAGTAGCTTGCGGGCGTGGGGGTACGAGCAGTACTTC. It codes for CASSLRAWGYEQYF.